These T cell receptor beta chains were read from a single sample in a study of cytomegalovirus exposure and HLA in healthy donors. Sequenced by immunoSEQ multiplex PCR; TCRdb stores in-frame clones only, minus some. The table has some 150,000 clones, 83% seen once. Sequenced input: PBMCs. The origin of the receptors is a man between 40 and 49 years old in good health and CMV-seronegative. The CDR3 runs from the conserved cysteine through the conserved F or W. A D gene is named only where the DNA matches it firmly. A clone size is listed for some rows: how often the clone was seen (once, few, many), or a class if it is expanded.

>TRBJ1-1|TRBD1|12|TRBV7-9|once
CASSLGTAEAFF
TGTGCCAGCAGCTTGGGGACAGCTGAAGCTTTCTTT
>TRBJ2-5|NA|15|TRBV2|NA
CASSRAGAPGETQYF
TGTGCCAGCAGTAGGGCGGGGGCCCCAGGAGAGACCCAGTACTTC
>TRBJ1-3|TRBD1|14|TRBV6-1|NA
CASSDLQGRNTIYF
TGTGCCAGCAGTGATCTACAGGGGAGAAACACCATATATTTT
>TRBJ2-7|NA|11|TRBV25-1|NA
CASSDLYEQYF
TGTGCCAGCAGTGACCTTTACGAGCAGTACTTC
>TRBJ2-7|TRBD1|16|TRBV4-1|NA
CASSQEEGAASYEQYF
TGCGCCAGCAGCCAAGAAGAGGGGGCGGCTTCCTACGAGCAGTACTTC
>TRBJ1-4|NA|15|TRBV11-2|NA
CASSLQTGSHEKLFF
TGTGCCAGCAGCCTTCAGACCGGGAGCCATGAAAAACTGTTTTTT
>TRBJ2-3|NA|15|TRBV9|NA
CASSVVGTLTDTQYF
TGTGCCAGCAGCGTAGTAGGGACACTCACAGATACGCAGTATTTT
>TRBJ2-2|NA|17|TRBV4-2|NA
CASSLITDYSGTGELFF
TGTGCCAGCAGCCTTATCACGGACTACAGTGGTACCGGGGAGCTGTTTTTT
>TRBJ1-6|TRBD1|16|TRBV4-3|NA
CASSPRDSEENSPLHF
TGCGCCAGCAGCCCCCGGGACAGCGAGGAAAATTCACCCCTCCACTTT
>TRBJ1-4|NA|13|TRBV25-1|few
CASAEGPNEKLFF
TGTGCCAGCGCGGAGGGGCCTAATGAAAAACTGTTTTTT
>TRBJ2-5|NA|14|TRBV11-2|NA
CASSSGGSQETQYF
TGTGCCAGCAGCTCGGGGGGCAGTCAAGAGACCCAGTACTTC
>TRBJ2-7|TRBD2|15|TRBV27|NA
CASSLSLLAGGEQYF
TGTGCCAGCAGTTTATCGTTACTAGCGGGAGGAGAGCAGTACTTC
>TRBJ2-7|NA|13|TRBV7-2|once
CASSPGRGNEQYF
TGTGCCAGCAGCCCCGGTCGGGGTAACGAGCAGTACTTC
>TRBJ2-2|TRBD2|15|TRBV5-4|NA
CASPLEAGRTGELFF
TGTGCCAGCCCATTGGAAGCGGGACGGACCGGGGAGCTGTTTTTT
>TRBJ2-2|TRBD2|16|TRBV5-6|NA
CASSLDGLAGTGELFF
TGTGCCAGCAGCTTGGATGGACTAGCGGGCACCGGGGAGCTGTTTTTT
>TRBJ1-1|NA|15|TRBV6-1|NA
CASSEAQMGGTEAFF
TGTGCCAGCAGTGAAGCCCAGATGGGGGGTACAGAAGCTTTCTTT
>TRBJ2-7|TRBD1|14|TRBV11-2|NA
CASSWGQGGFEQYF
TGTGCCAGCAGTTGGGGACAGGGGGGGTTCGAGCAGTACTTC
>TRBJ1-3|NA|15|TRBV6-5|few
CASSPPGASGNTIYF
TGTGCCAGCAGTCCCCCGGGAGCATCTGGAAACACCATATATTTT
>TRBJ1-4|NA|17|TRBV4-1|NA
CASSQPWEGATNEKLFF
TGCGCCAGCAGCCAGCCCTGGGAAGGGGCGACTAATGAAAAACTGTTTTTT
>TRBJ2-3|TRBD1|14|TRBV7-9|NA
CASSRDRNTDTQYF
TGTGCCAGCAGCCGGGACAGGAACACAGATACGCAGTATTTT
>TRBJ2-7|TRBD1|14|TRBV11-1|NA
CASSSRTGTYEQYF
TGTGCCAGCAGCTCTAGGACAGGGACCTACGAGCAGTACTTC
>TRBJ1-6|NA|13|TRBV6-6|NA
CASTTGDGSPLHF
TGTGCCAGCACTACGGGGGATGGTTCACCCCTCCACTTT
>TRBJ2-3|NA|14|TRBV9|NA
CASSAPLAKDTQYF
TGTGCCAGCAGCGCACCGCTGGCAAAAGATACGCAGTATTTT
>TRBJ2-1|TRBD2|14|TRBV5-1|NA
CASKERGGLGEQFF
TGCGCCAGCAAAGAGCGGGGGGGCCTGGGTGAGCAGTTCTTC
>TRBJ2-7|TRBD1|16|TRBV6-5|NA
CASSYSTTGDGYEQYF
TGTGCCAGCAGTTACTCGACGACAGGGGACGGCTACGAGCAGTACTTC
>TRBJ2-7|TRBD1|13|TRBV7-8|NA
CASSQDRVGEQYF
TGTGCCAGCAGCCAGGACAGGGTAGGGGAGCAGTACTTC
>TRBJ2-1|TRBD2|12|TRBV27|NA
CAAAGGGNEQFF
TGTGCCGCCGCGGGAGGTGGCAATGAGCAGTTCTTC
>TRBJ2-7|NA|14|TRBV6-5|NA
CASSLKQGAYEQYF
TGTGCCAGCAGCCTCAAACAGGGAGCCTACGAGCAGTACTTC
>TRBJ2-3|TRBD2|15|TRBV7-9|NA
CASSLRLGGEDTQYF
TGTGCCAGCAGCTTAAGATTGGGAGGGGAAGATACGCAGTATTTT
>TRBJ2-7|TRBD2|16|TRBV7-3|NA
CASSFSGTSGTYEQYF
TGTGCCAGCAGCTTCTCCGGGACTAGCGGTACCTACGAGCAGTACTTC
>TRBJ1-2|NA|11|TRBV29-1|NA
CSGRGNYGYTF
TGCAGCGGGCGGGGAAACTATGGCTACACCTTC
>TRBJ2-7|TRBD2|13|TRBV30|few
CAWSPGTSYEQYF
TGTGCCTGGAGCCCCGGGACTAGCTACGAGCAGTACTTC
>TRBJ2-1|TRBD2|14|TRBV10-3|NA
CAISDASGSNEQFF
TGTGCCATCAGTGATGCTAGCGGGAGCAATGAGCAGTTCTTC
>TRBJ2-7|NA|16|TRBV4-3|NA
CASSQDPLATSYEQYF
TGCGCCAGCAGCCAAGATCCGCTAGCCACCTCCTACGAGCAGTACTTC
>TRBJ2-7|TRBD1|16|TRBV7-9|NA
CSSSLAVTGGSYEQYF
TGTTCCAGCAGCTTAGCCGTGACAGGGGGCTCCTACGAGCAGTACTTC
>TRBJ2-1|NA|15|TRBV6-5|NA
CASSYARQNYNEQFF
TGTGCCAGCAGTTACGCGAGACAGAACTACAATGAGCAGTTCTTC
>TRBJ2-1|TRBD2|14|TRBV6-5|once
CASSYNLAGDEQFF
TGTGCCAGCAGTTACAATTTAGCGGGAGATGAGCAGTTCTTC
>TRBJ1-1|TRBD1|13|TRBV10-3|NA
CAITRTGGSEAFF
TGTGCCATCACCCGGACAGGGGGATCTGAAGCTTTCTTT
>TRBJ2-1|NA|16|TRBV5-1|once
CASSLWGEGDFNEQFF
TGCGCCAGCAGCTTGTGGGGGGAAGGGGATTTCAATGAGCAGTTCTTC
>TRBJ1-1|TRBD1|14|TRBV7-9|NA
CSSSQGQGTPEAFF
TGTTCCAGCAGCCAGGGACAGGGGACCCCTGAAGCTTTCTTT
>TRBJ2-7|NA|16|TRBV4-1|NA
CASSQPYTGTTYEQYF
TGCGCCAGCAGCCAACCGTACACAGGGACTACCTACGAGCAGTACTTC
>TRBJ1-6|NA|12|TRBV7-8|NA
CASSPGNSPLHF
TGTGCCAGCAGCCCGGGGAATTCACCCCTCCACTTT
>TRBJ2-3|NA|16|TRBV4-1|NA
CASSQIAHSSTDTQYF
TGCGCCAGCAGCCAAATAGCGCATTCTAGCACAGATACGCAGTATTTT
>TRBJ2-2|TRBD1|14|TRBV28|NA
CASRGSGGTGELFF
TGTGCCAGCAGAGGGTCAGGGGGCACCGGGGAGCTGTTTTTT
>TRBJ2-7|TRBD1|15|TRBV6-5|once
CASSPRQGVTYEQYF
TGTGCCAGCAGTCCCAGACAGGGAGTAACCTACGAGCAGTACTTC
>TRBJ2-3|NA|12|TRBV7-9|NA
CASSLNLDTQYF
TGTGCCAGCAGCTTGAACTTAGATACGCAGTATTTT
>TRBJ2-3|TRBD1|16|TRBV7-7|once
CASSPAGTGGVDTQYF
TGTGCTAGCAGTCCCGCCGGGACAGGGGGTGTGGATACGCAGTATTTT
>TRBJ2-7|TRBD2|15|TRBV6-5|NA
CAPGGLAGRAYEQYF
TGTGCCCCGGGAGGGCTAGCGGGGAGGGCCTACGAGCAGTACTTC
>TRBJ2-1|TRBD2|15|TRBV7-2|NA
CASSLGAGGPVEQFF
TGTGCCAGCAGCTTAGGAGCGGGGGGGCCCGTTGAGCAGTTCTTC
>TRBJ2-7|NA|12|TRBV11-2|once
CASSFSGYEQYF
TGTGCCAGCAGCTTCTCGGGCTACGAGCAGTACTTC
>TRBJ1-5|NA|16|TRBV9|NA
CASSIKRTQYNQPQHF
TGTGCCAGCAGCATAAAACGGACTCAATACAATCAGCCCCAGCATTTT
>TRBJ1-2|TRBD1|16|TRBV28|NA
CASRVSGQGSFTGYTF
TGTGCCAGCAGAGTAAGCGGACAGGGCTCGTTCACTGGCTACACCTTC
>TRBJ2-7|TRBD1|15|TRBV5-1|NA
CASSRDGQVSYEQYF
TGCGCCAGCAGCCGAGACGGACAGGTTTCCTACGAGCAGTACTTC
>TRBJ1-4|NA|14|TRBV2|NA
CASRRQGTNEKLFF
TGTGCCAGCAGGAGGCAGGGTACTAATGAAAAACTGTTTTTT
>TRBJ2-5|NA|15|TRBV9|NA
CASSLARGGQETQYF
TGTGCCAGCAGCCTAGCTAGGGGGGGTCAGGAGACCCAGTACTTC
>TRBJ2-5|NA|13|TRBV27|NA
CASSSKRTGTQYF
TGTGCCAGCAGTTCCAAGCGGACGGGGACTCAGTACTTC
>TRBJ2-1|NA|16|TRBV5-6|NA
CATSPPGGLSYNEQFF
TGTGCTACCTCCCCCCCCGGGGGGCTTTCCTACAATGAGCAGTTCTTC
>TRBJ1-5|NA|16|TRBV6-4|NA
CASSDSSGVGNQPQHF
TGTGCCAGCAGTGACTCGTCGGGGGTTGGGAATCAGCCCCAGCATTTT
>TRBJ1-6|NA|15|TRBV7-8|few
CASTGRGVNNSPLHF
TGTGCCAGCACGGGGAGGGGGGTAAATAATTCACCCCTCCACTTT